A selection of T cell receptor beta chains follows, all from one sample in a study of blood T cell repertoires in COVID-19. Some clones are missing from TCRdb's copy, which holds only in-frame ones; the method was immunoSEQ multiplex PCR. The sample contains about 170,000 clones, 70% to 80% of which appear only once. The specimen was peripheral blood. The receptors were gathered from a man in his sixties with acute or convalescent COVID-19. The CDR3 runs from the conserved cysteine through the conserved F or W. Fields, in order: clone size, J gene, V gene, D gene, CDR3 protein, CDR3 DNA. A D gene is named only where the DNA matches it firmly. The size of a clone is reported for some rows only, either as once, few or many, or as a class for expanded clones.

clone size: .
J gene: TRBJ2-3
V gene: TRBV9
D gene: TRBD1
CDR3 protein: CASSSSRTGPDTQYF
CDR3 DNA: TGTGCCAGCAGCTCCTCCCGGACAGGTCCAGATACGCAGTATTTT

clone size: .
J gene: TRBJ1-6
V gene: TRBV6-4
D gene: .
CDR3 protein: CASSLDHNSPLHF
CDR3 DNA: TGTGCCAGCAGTTTAGATCATAATTCACCCCTCCACTTT

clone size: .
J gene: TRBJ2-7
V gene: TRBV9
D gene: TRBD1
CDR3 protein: CASSDRTGGADEQYF
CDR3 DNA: TGTGCCAGCAGCGACCGGACAGGGGGCGCGGACGAGCAGTACTTC

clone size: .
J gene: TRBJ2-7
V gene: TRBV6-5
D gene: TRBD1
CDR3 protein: CASRRTGLAYEQYF
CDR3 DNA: TGTGCCAGCAGAAGGACAGGGCTCGCCTACGAGCAGTACTTC

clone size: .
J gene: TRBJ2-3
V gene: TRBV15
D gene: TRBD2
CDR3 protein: CATSRPSGGDTDTQYF
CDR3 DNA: TGTGCCACCAGCAGACCTAGCGGGGGGGACACAGATACGCAGTATTTT

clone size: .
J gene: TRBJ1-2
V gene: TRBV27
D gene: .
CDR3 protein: CASSITRGQPYGYTF
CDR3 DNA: TGTGCCAGCAGTATTACCCGTGGACAGCCCTATGGCTACACCTTC

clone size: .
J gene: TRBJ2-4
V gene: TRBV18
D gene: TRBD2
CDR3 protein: CASSPPVAGGHSIQYF
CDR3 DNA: TGTGCCAGCTCTCCTCCCGTAGCGGGGGGGCATAGCATTCAGTACTTC

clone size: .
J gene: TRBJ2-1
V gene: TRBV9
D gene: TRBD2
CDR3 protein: CASSESPGAGGSYNEQFF
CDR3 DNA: TGTGCCAGCAGCGAGTCCCCCGGGGCGGGGGGCTCCTACAATGAGCAGTTCTTC

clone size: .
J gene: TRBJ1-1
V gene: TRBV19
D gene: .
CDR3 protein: CASMGRATEAFF
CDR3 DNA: TGTGCCAGTATGGGCAGGGCCACTGAAGCTTTCTTT

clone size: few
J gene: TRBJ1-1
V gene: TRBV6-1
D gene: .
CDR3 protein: CASSDLRAAPSTEAFF
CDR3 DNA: TGTGCCAGCAGTGACTTGAGGGCAGCACCGTCCACTGAAGCTTTCTTT

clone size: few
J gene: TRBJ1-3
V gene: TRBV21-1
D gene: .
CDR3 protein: CASSSWTGGSGNTIYF
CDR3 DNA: TGTGCCAGCAGCTCCTGGACAGGCGGCTCTGGAAACACCATATATTTT